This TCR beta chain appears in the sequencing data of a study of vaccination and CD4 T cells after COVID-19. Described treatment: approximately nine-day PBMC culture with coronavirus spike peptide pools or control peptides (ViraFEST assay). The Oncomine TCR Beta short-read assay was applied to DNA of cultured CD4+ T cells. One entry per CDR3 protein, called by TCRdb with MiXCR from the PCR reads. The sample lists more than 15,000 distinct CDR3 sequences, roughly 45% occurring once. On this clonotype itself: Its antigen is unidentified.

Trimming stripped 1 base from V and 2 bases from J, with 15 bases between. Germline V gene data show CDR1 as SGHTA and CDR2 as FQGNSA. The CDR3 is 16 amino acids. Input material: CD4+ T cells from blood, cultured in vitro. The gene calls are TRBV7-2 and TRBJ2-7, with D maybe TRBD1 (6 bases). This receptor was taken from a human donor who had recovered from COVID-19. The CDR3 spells CASSLVLGQRTYEQYF. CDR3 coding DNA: TGTGCCAGCAGCTTAGTCTTAGGACAGCGAACCTACGAGCAGTACTTC.